This is a list of T cell receptor beta chains from one sample in a study of early T cells in non-severe SARS-CoV-2 infection. TCRdb itself ran the 5' RACE reads through MiXCR, one entry per CDR3 protein. The data show 25,000 to 35,000 distinct CDR3 sequences, around 5% seen once. The sequenced material came from whole blood. Source of these receptors: an adult who was a healthcare worker with PCR-confirmed SARS-CoV-2 infection or an uninfected control (not recorded which). CDR3s include the opening cysteine and the closing phenylalanine or tryptophan. Each record gives: J gene, D gene, V gene, clone size, CDR3 DNA, CDR3 protein. A D gene is named only where the DNA matches it firmly. Some rows mark clone size as missing; the rest say once, few, many or name a class of expanded clone.

TRBJ2-7,TRBD2,TRBV11-3,many,TGTGCCAGCAGCGCCTCGGGGTTAGCGGGGTCCTACGAGCAGTACTTC,CASSASGLAGSYEQYF
TRBJ1-3,NA,TRBV9,few,TGTGCCAGCAGCGTAACGCTGGCTGGAAACACCATATATTTT,CASSVTLAGNTIYF
TRBJ1-5,NA,TRBV20-1,many,TGCAGTGCTAGAGATTGGACGGGGAGCAATCAGCCCCAGCATTTT,CSARDWTGSNQPQHF
TRBJ2-7,NA,TRBV29-1,NA,TGCAGCGTCCACGACAGGTACGAGCAGTACTTC,CSVHDRYEQYF
TRBJ2-7,NA,TRBV14,many,TGTGCCAGCAGCCACAGTTTCTACGAGCAGTACTTC,CASSHSFYEQYF
TRBJ1-3,TRBD1,TRBV3-1,many,TGTGCCAGCAGTCCTCCGGGACAGGTCTCTGGAAACACCATATATTTT,CASSPPGQVSGNTIYF
TRBJ2-2,TRBD1,TRBV12-3/TRBV12-4,many,TGTGCCAGCAGTTTAGGACAGGGGTCGACCGGGGAGCTGTTTTTT,CASSLGQGSTGELFF
TRBJ1-6,NA,TRBV4-2,NA,TGTGCCAGCAGCCAAGAAATCGGGGTCTATAATTCACCCCTCCACTTT,CASSQEIGVYNSPLHF
TRBJ2-1,NA,TRBV7-7,many,TGTGCTAGCAGCCCTAACTGGCGGGATGAGCAGTTCTTC,CASSPNWRDEQFF
TRBJ1-2,NA,TRBV7-8,many,TGTGCCAGCACCACTACAAGGCTAAGAGGGTATGGCTACACCTTC,CASTTTRLRGYGYTF
TRBJ2-1,TRBD1,TRBV7-3,many,TGTGCCAGCAGCTTAACGGGCCCGACAGGGAACCATGAGCAGTTCTTC,CASSLTGPTGNHEQFF
TRBJ2-3,TRBD2,TRBV18,NA,TGTGCCAGCTCACCAATGGCTAGCGGGGTAGATACGCAGTATTTT,CASSPMASGVDTQYF
TRBJ2-7,NA,TRBV29-1,NA,TGCAGCGTGGAGGGAGACAGGGACTACGAGCAGTACTTC,CSVEGDRDYEQYF
TRBJ2-5,TRBD2,TRBV29-1,many,TGCAGCGTATCTTTTAGCGGGAGAGGAGAGACCCAGTACTTC,CSVSFSGRGETQYF
TRBJ1-2,NA,TRBV10-3,NA,TGTGCCATCAGTGAGAAGCAGGGTTATGGCTACACCTTC,CAISEKQGYGYTF
TRBJ1-6,TRBD1,TRBV2,many,TGTGCCAGCAGACCGGACAGGGTGGATTCACCCCTCCACTTT,CASRPDRVDSPLHF
TRBJ2-7,TRBD1,TRBV2,NA,TGTGCCAGCAGGGGCCCCGGGACAGGGACCCACGAGCAGTACTTC,CASRGPGTGTHEQYF
TRBJ1-5,NA,TRBV5-1,few,TGCGCCAGCAGCCCTGGGGACAATCAGCCCCAGCATTTT,CASSPGDNQPQHF
TRBJ2-5,NA,TRBV29-1,many,TGCAGCGTTGACCGCACAGAGACCCAGTACTTC,CSVDRTETQYF
TRBJ2-5,NA,TRBV10-3,many,TGTGCCATCAGCCGACAGGCTCAAGAGACCCAGTACTTC,CAISRQAQETQYF
TRBJ1-2,NA,TRBV19,few,TGTGCCAGTAGTAAAACAGGATTGAACTATGGCTACACCTTC,CASSKTGLNYGYTF
TRBJ2-6,NA,TRBV28,once,TGTGCCAGCTCCCTGGAGTCTGGGGCCAACGTCCTGACTTTC,CASSLESGANVLTF
TRBJ2-4,NA,TRBV20-1,many,TGCAGTGCTAGAGTGCAGGCTAAGGGCAAAAACATTCAGTACTTC,CSARVQAKGKNIQYF
TRBJ1-2,TRBD1,TRBV19,few,TGTGCCAGTAGTTCACAGGGGGCCCACTTCTTTGGCTACACCTTC,CASSSQGAHFFGYTF
TRBJ1-5,TRBD1,TRBV19,few,TGTGCCAGTAGGGGTCATGGACAGGGTGTTGGCAATCAGCCCCAGCATTTT,CASRGHGQGVGNQPQHF
TRBJ2-5,TRBD2,TRBV7-8,many,TGTGCCAGCAGCCGAAACCCTAGCGGGGTGTACCAAGAGACCCAGTACTTC,CASSRNPSGVYQETQYF
TRBJ2-1,NA,TRBV7-9,many,TGTGCCAGCAGCCGGGGGACAGCCCCGTACAATGAGCAGTTCTTC,CASSRGTAPYNEQFF
TRBJ1-1,NA,TRBV12-3/TRBV12-4,NA,TGTGCCAGCAGTTTATCTCGGGTGTTCACTGAAGCTTTCTTT,CASSLSRVFTEAFF
TRBJ1-2,TRBD1,TRBV2,many,TGTGCCAGCAGCCTGACAGGGCCCAACTATGGCTACACCTTC,CASSLTGPNYGYTF
TRBJ2-4,NA,TRBV11-2,NA,TGTGCCAGCAGCTTAGATCCCGGGGCTTCGATTCAGTACTTC,CASSLDPGASIQYF
TRBJ2-6,TRBD2,TRBV20-1,many,TGCAGTGCTCGGGGGGTCCTCTCTGGGGCCAACGTCCTGACTTTC,CSARGVLSGANVLTF
TRBJ1-6,NA,TRBV27,many,TGTGCCAGCAGTTTTAGGGGCGAGAATTCACCCCTCCACTTT,CASSFRGENSPLHF
TRBJ2-1,NA,TRBV6-4,NA,TGTGCCAGCAGTGACAGGGCTAGCGCTGCCAATGAGCAGTTCTTC,CASSDRASAANEQFF
TRBJ2-2,NA,TRBV7-3,many,TGTGCCAGCAGCCTTGACAGGCGTAGGGGCGGGGAGCTGTTTTTT,CASSLDRRRGGELFF
TRBJ2-1,TRBD1,TRBV28,many,TGTGCCAAGCCGGGACAGGGTGCCAGGGAGCAGTTCTTC,CAKPGQGAREQFF
TRBJ2-7,NA,TRBV2,NA,TGTGCCAGCAGTGCCTCAACCCCCGCCGAGCAGTACTTC,CASSASTPAEQYF
TRBJ1-1,TRBD1,TRBV20-1,many,TGCAGTGCTAATAAAGGGGGCATGAACACTGAAGCTTTCTTT,CSANKGGMNTEAFF
TRBJ1-2,NA,TRBV9,NA,TGTGCCAGCAGCCCCGTGGGAGGGGGGAGCTATGGCTACACCTTC,CASSPVGGGSYGYTF
TRBJ2-1,NA,TRBV27,many,TGTGCCAGCAGTTTATCGACAAATGGATACAATGAGCAGTTCTTC,CASSLSTNGYNEQFF
TRBJ1-1,TRBD1,TRBV5-1,NA,TGCGCCAGCAGCCTACAGGGGGCTGAAGCTTTCTTT,CASSLQGAEAFF
TRBJ2-7,NA,TRBV5-1,once,TGCGCCAGCAGCTTCACTACTTCCTACGAGCAGTACTTC,CASSFTTSYEQYF
TRBJ1-2,NA,TRBV6-2/TRBV6-3,many,TGTGCCAGCAGTCCCAGAGAGTGGAGGAGTGGTGGCTACACCTTC,CASSPREWRSGGYTF
TRBJ1-1,NA,TRBV2,few,TGTGCCAGCAGTGAAGCGTTAACTTCAGAATCAGCTTTCTTT,CASSEALTSESAFF
TRBJ2-1,TRBD2,TRBV6-5,many,TGTGCCAGCAGACCCGGGACTAGCGTCTACAATGAGCAGTTCTTC,CASRPGTSVYNEQFF
TRBJ1-1,NA,TRBV4-1,many,TGCGCCAGCAGCCAAGAGAGAAGCCTCTTGGGTTTGACTGAAGCTTTCTTT,CASSQERSLLGLTEAFF
TRBJ1-1,NA,TRBV7-6,NA,TGTGCCAGCAGCTTAGGGACAGTGATGAACACTGAAGCTTTCTTT,CASSLGTVMNTEAFF
TRBJ2-2,TRBD2,TRBV12-3/TRBV12-4,many,TGTGCCAGCAGACCTAGCGGATCCACCGGGGAGCTGTTTTTT,CASRPSGSTGELFF
TRBJ2-1,NA,TRBV5-1,many,TGCGCCAGCAGCTTTACTAGGAGCAGCTCCTACAATGAGCAGTTCTTC,CASSFTRSSSYNEQFF
TRBJ1-1,TRBD1,TRBV28,many,TGTGCCAGCAGTAATATACCGGGACAGGGTCGGACTGAAGCTTTCTTT,CASSNIPGQGRTEAFF
TRBJ1-4,NA,TRBV4-2,few,TGTGCCAGCAGCCAAGACTGGCAGCATAATGAAAAACTGTTTTTT,CASSQDWQHNEKLFF
TRBJ2-7,NA,TRBV11-2,many,TGTGCCAGCAGCCCGGCCGGAGCTGCCCCCTACGAGCAGTACTTC,CASSPAGAAPYEQYF
TRBJ2-1,NA,TRBV7-9,medium-sized,TGTGCCAGCAGCTTTAGCAGGGTCTACAATGAGCAGTTCTTC,CASSFSRVYNEQFF